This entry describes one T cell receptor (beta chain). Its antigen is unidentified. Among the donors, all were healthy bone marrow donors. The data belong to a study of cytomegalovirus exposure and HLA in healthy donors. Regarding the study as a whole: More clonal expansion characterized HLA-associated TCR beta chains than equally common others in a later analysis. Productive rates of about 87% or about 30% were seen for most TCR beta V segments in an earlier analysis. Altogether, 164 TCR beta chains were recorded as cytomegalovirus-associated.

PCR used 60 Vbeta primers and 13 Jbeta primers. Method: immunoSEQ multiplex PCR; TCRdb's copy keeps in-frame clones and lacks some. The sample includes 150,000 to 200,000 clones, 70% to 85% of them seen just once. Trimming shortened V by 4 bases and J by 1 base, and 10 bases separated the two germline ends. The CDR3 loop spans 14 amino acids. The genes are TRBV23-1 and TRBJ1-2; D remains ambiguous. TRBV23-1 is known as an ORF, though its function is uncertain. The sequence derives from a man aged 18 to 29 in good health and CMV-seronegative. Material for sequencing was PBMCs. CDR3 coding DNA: TGCGCCAGCAGTCCTGCCAGAAATAACTATGGCTACACCTTC. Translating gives CASSPARNNYGYTF.